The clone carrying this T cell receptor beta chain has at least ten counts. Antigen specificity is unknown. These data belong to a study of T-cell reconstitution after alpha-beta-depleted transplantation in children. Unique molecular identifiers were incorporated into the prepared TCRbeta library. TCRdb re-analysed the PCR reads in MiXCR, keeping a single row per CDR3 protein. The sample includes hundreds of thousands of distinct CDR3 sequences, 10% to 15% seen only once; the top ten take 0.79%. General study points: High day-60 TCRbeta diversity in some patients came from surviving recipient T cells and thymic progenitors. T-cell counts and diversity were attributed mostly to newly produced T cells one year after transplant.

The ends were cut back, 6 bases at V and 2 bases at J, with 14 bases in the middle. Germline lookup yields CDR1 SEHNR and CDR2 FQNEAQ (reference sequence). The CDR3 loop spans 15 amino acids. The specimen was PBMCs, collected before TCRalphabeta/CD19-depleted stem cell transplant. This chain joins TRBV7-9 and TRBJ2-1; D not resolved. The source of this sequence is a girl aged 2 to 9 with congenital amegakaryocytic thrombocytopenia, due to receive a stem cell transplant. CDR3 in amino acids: CASSHLASTYNEQFF. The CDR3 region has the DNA TGTGCCAGCAGTCACTTGGCCTCAACCTACAATGAGCAGTTCTTC.